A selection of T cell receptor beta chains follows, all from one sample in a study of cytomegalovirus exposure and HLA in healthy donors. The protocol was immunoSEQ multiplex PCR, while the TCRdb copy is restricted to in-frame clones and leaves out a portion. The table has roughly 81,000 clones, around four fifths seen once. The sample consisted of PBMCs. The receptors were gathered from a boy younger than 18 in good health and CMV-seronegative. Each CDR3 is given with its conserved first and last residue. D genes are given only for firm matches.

CDR3nt: TGTGCCAGCAGCTTCGCGCTCAACCCCTACGAGCAGTACTTC
CDR3aa: CASSFALNPYEQYF
v_gene: TRBV7-9
j_gene: TRBJ2-7
d_gene: NA

CDR3nt: TGTGCCAGCAGTCTGACAGCAGTGGGTCAGCCCCAGCATTTT
CDR3aa: CASSLTAVGQPQHF
v_gene: TRBV6-5
j_gene: TRBJ1-5
d_gene: NA

CDR3nt: TGCGCCAGCAGTAGGCTAGCGGGGTCCTCCTACGAGCAGTACTTC
CDR3aa: CASSRLAGSSYEQYF
v_gene: TRBV10-2
j_gene: TRBJ2-7
d_gene: TRBD2

CDR3nt: TGTGCCAGTAGTATAGTAGGCGGATACACTGAAGCTTTCTTT
CDR3aa: CASSIVGGYTEAFF
v_gene: TRBV19
j_gene: TRBJ1-1
d_gene: NA

CDR3nt: TGTGCCAGCAGTGATCCGGGGTCTGCAGCTTTCTTT
CDR3aa: CASSDPGSAAFF
v_gene: TRBV25-1
j_gene: TRBJ1-1
d_gene: NA

CDR3nt: TGCGCCAGCAGCCAAGATCGACTCTACGAGCAGTACTTC
CDR3aa: CASSQDRLYEQYF
v_gene: TRBV4-3
j_gene: TRBJ2-7
d_gene: NA

CDR3nt: TGCGCCAGCAGCCAAGAGCCAGGGGTCGGTGGGGCCAACGTCCTGACTTTC
CDR3aa: CASSQEPGVGGANVLTF
v_gene: TRBV4-3
j_gene: TRBJ2-6
d_gene: NA

CDR3nt: TGTGCCAGCAGCCAAGATAGGCGGGTAGGGGAGCTGTTTTTT
CDR3aa: CASSQDRRVGELFF
v_gene: TRBV14
j_gene: TRBJ2-2
d_gene: NA

CDR3nt: TGTGCCAGCAGCCAAGGGGGGGGGTTCGCGAACACCGGGGAGCTGTTTTTT
CDR3aa: CASSQGGGFANTGELFF
v_gene: TRBV14
j_gene: TRBJ2-2
d_gene: TRBD2

CDR3nt: TGTGCCAGCTCGGTCTCAGCAGGGTTGAATGAGCAGTTCTTC
CDR3aa: CASSVSAGLNEQFF
v_gene: TRBV18
j_gene: TRBJ2-1
d_gene: NA

CDR3nt: TGTGCCAGCACGAGAGGGGGCGACACTGAAGCTTTCTTT
CDR3aa: CASTRGGDTEAFF
v_gene: TRBV6-5
j_gene: TRBJ1-1
d_gene: TRBD1

CDR3nt: TGTGCCAGCAGAACGAGGGAGGGAACTTACAATGAGCAGTTCTTC
CDR3aa: CASRTREGTYNEQFF
v_gene: TRBV2
j_gene: TRBJ2-1
d_gene: TRBD2

CDR3nt: TGCGCCAGCAGCCAAGACTGGACAGGGATGGGCAATGAGCAGTTCTTC
CDR3aa: CASSQDWTGMGNEQFF
v_gene: TRBV4-3
j_gene: TRBJ2-1
d_gene: TRBD1

CDR3nt: TGTGCCATTGGACAGGCTAACTATGGCTACACCTTC
CDR3aa: CAIGQANYGYTF
v_gene: TRBV10-3
j_gene: TRBJ1-2
d_gene: TRBD1

CDR3nt: TGCGCCAGCAGGACAGGGTCAGCGAACACTGAAGCTTTCTTT
CDR3aa: CASRTGSANTEAFF
v_gene: TRBV4-3
j_gene: TRBJ1-1
d_gene: TRBD1

CDR3nt: TGTGCCTGGAGTGGCGGAACTTTCTTTGGGGCTTTCTTT
CDR3aa: CAWSGGTFFGAFF
v_gene: TRBV30
j_gene: TRBJ1-1
d_gene: NA

CDR3nt: TGTGCTAGTGGTTTGGAGACAGGTAGGGCTTTCTTT
CDR3aa: CASGLETGRAFF
v_gene: TRBV12-5
j_gene: TRBJ1-1
d_gene: NA

CDR3nt: TGCGCCAGCAGCTTGGAAGTCGGGAGCGGGAGCTGGTCCTACAATGAGCAGTTCTTC
CDR3aa: CASSLEVGSGSWSYNEQFF
v_gene: TRBV5-1
j_gene: TRBJ2-1
d_gene: TRBD2

CDR3nt: TGCGCCAGCAGCCAAGGGGCCGGGACAGGGGATGAAAAACTGTTTTTT
CDR3aa: CASSQGAGTGDEKLFF
v_gene: TRBV4-3
j_gene: TRBJ1-4
d_gene: TRBD1

CDR3nt: TGTGCCAGCACCCGAAGGACAGGTGGTTACGAGCAGTACTTC
CDR3aa: CASTRRTGGYEQYF
v_gene: TRBV5-6
j_gene: TRBJ2-7
d_gene: TRBD1

CDR3nt: TGTGCCAGCTCACCAGACGGACTAGCGGGGGACGAGCAGTACTTC
CDR3aa: CASSPDGLAGDEQYF
v_gene: TRBV18
j_gene: TRBJ2-7
d_gene: TRBD2

CDR3nt: TGTGCCAGCAGCGCCCGATGGGACACCTTCCGGATGGGCTACACCTTC
CDR3aa: CASSARWDTFRMGYTF
v_gene: TRBV9
j_gene: TRBJ1-2
d_gene: NA

CDR3nt: TGTGCCAGCAGCCCCCGGGGAGTTCGTGAAGCTTTCTTT
CDR3aa: CASSPRGVREAFF
v_gene: TRBV9
j_gene: TRBJ1-1
d_gene: NA

CDR3nt: TGTGCCAGCAGTCCCAGGGCGGGATACGAGCAGTACTTC
CDR3aa: CASSPRAGYEQYF
v_gene: TRBV6-5
j_gene: TRBJ2-7
d_gene: NA

CDR3nt: TGTGCCACCCAGGAGGAGGCCTGGAACACTGAAGCTTTCTTT
CDR3aa: CATQEEAWNTEAFF
v_gene: TRBV10-3
j_gene: TRBJ1-1
d_gene: NA

CDR3nt: TGCGCCAGCAGCCAAGATGTAACAGGGGTAAATAATGGCTACACCTTC
CDR3aa: CASSQDVTGVNNGYTF
v_gene: TRBV4-1
j_gene: TRBJ1-2
d_gene: TRBD1

CDR3nt: TGCAGCGTAATCTCGACAGGGGGCGAGTTTGGCTACACCTTC
CDR3aa: CSVISTGGEFGYTF
v_gene: TRBV29-1
j_gene: TRBJ1-2
d_gene: TRBD1

CDR3nt: TGTGCCAGCAGCTTCCCGGGAGTCAAGACCCAGTACTTC
CDR3aa: CASSFPGVKTQYF
v_gene: TRBV7-2
j_gene: TRBJ2-5
d_gene: NA

CDR3nt: TGTGCCAGCAAACTAAGGAAGAATGAGCAGTTCTTC
CDR3aa: CASKLRKNEQFF
v_gene: TRBV5-6
j_gene: TRBJ2-1
d_gene: NA